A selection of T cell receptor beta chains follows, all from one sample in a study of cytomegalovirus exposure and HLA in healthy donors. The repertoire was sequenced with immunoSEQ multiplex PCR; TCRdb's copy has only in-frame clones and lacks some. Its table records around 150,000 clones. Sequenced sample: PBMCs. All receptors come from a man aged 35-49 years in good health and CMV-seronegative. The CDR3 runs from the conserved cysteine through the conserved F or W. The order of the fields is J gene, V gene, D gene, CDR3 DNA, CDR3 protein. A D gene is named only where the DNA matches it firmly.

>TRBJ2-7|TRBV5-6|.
TGTGCCAGCAGCTCGGAGGGCGGGCTCTCCTACGAGCAGTACTTC
CASSSEGGLSYEQYF
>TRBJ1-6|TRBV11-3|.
TGTGCCAGCGCGGAGCACAATAATTCACCCCTCCACTTT
CASAEHNNSPLHF
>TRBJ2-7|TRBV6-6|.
TGTGCCAGCAGTTACCCCGCGGGGGCTAACTACGAGCAGTACTTC
CASSYPAGANYEQYF
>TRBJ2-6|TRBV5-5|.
TGTGCCAGCAGCTTTGGTCTCTCTGGCGGGGCTGGGGCCAACGTCCTGACTTTC
CASSFGLSGGAGANVLTF
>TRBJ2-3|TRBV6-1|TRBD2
TGTGCCAGCAGGGGAGGGCAGTTTAGCACAGATACGCAGTATTTT
CASRGGQFSTDTQYF
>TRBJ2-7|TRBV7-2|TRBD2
TGTGCCAGCAGCTCTAGCGGGGGGGCTGGTGAGCAGTACTTC
CASSSSGGAGEQYF
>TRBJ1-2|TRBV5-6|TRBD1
TGTGCCAGCAGCTGGGACAGGGCCCTTCATGGCTACACCTTC
CASSWDRALHGYTF
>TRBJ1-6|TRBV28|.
TGTGCCAGCAGCGCATATCAGGGCTCTAATTCACCCCTCCACTTT
CASSAYQGSNSPLHF
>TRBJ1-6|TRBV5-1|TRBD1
TGCGCCAGCAGCTTGGAGGGGACAGGGTTGATCCTTAGTTCACCCCTCCACTTT
CASSLEGTGLILSSPLHF
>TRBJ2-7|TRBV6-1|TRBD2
TGTGCCAGCAGGCTAGCGGGGGCCGACTACGAGCAGTACTTC
CASRLAGADYEQYF
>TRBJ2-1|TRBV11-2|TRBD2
TGTGCCAGCCGGTGGACTAGCGCCTACAATGAGCAGTTCTTC
CASRWTSAYNEQFF
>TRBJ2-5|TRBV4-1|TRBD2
TGCGCCAGCAGCCAAGACCGAGCGGGGGCACAAGAGACCCAGTACTTC
CASSQDRAGAQETQYF
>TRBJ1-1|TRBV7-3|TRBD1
TGTGCCAGCAGCTTAACCCCGGGACAGGGGGCTGAAGCTTTCTTT
CASSLTPGQGAEAFF
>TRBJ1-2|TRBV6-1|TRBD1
TGTGCCGGGATGACAGGGTCCTATGGCTACACCTTC
CAGMTGSYGYTF
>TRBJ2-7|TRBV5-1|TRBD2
TGCGCCAGCAGCGTGGGACTAGCGGGGGGCCCGAGCTCCTACGAGCAGTACTTC
CASSVGLAGGPSSYEQYF
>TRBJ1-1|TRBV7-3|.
TGTGCCAGCAGCACAGGACGGCTGAACACTGAAGCTTTCTTT
CASSTGRLNTEAFF
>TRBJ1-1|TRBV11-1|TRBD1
TGTGCCAGCAGCTGGGACAGGGACACTGAAGCTTTCTTT
CASSWDRDTEAFF
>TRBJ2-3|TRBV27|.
TGTGCCAGCAAAATGGAGGGGTTCACAGATACGCAGTATTTT
CASKMEGFTDTQYF
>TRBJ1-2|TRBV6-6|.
TGTGCCAGCATTCAGGGGCCCGGTGGCTACACCTTC
CASIQGPGGYTF
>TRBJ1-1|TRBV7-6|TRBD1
TGTGCCAGCAGGCGAACAGGGGGGGAGCTCCGAAACGCTGAAGCTTTCTTT
CASRRTGGELRNAEAFF
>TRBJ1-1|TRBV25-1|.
TGTGCCAGCAGTGAATTGAGAAACACTGAAGCTTTCTTT
CASSELRNTEAFF
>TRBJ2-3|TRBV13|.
TGTGCCAGCAGCCCGACTAGAGGGGACACAGATACGCAGTATTTT
CASSPTRGDTDTQYF
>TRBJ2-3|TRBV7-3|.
TGTGCCAGCAGCTTAGGACTCATCACAGATACGCAGTATTTT
CASSLGLITDTQYF
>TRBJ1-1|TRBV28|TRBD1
TGTGCCAGCAGTTTTCAGGGGGCTGAAGCTTTCTTT
CASSFQGAEAFF